The 17 T cell receptor beta chains below come from one sample, sequenced in a study of cytomegalovirus exposure and HLA in healthy donors. Vbeta (60) and Jbeta (13) primers were used in the PCR. Produced via immunoSEQ multiplex PCR; TCRdb's table is partial and in-frame only. The sample shows fewer than 250,000 clones, approximately 80% of them seen only once. The specimen sequenced was PBMCs. The receptor set was obtained from a male donor in good health and CMV-seronegative.

V usage is TRBV5-1 and J usage is TRBJ2-2; 8 bases match TRBD2. CDR1 is SGHRS, CDR2 YFSETQ, per germline. V was clipped by 0 bases and J by 5 bases; unmatched bases: 9. The CDR3 extends over 17 amino acids. The CDR3 region is CASSLELAESPTGELFF. CDR3 bases: TGCGCCAGCAGCTTGGAACTAGCGGAGAGCCCGACCGGGGAGCTGTTTTTT.

This chain uses TRBV6-4 with TRBJ2-3; TRBD2 matches at 10 bases. Trimming took 4 bases from V and 0 from J; bases not matched to a gene: 1. Germline-derived CDR1 and CDR2 are MRHNA and SNTAGT. The CDR3 has 15 residues. The CDR3: CASSVTSGSTDTQYF. Written as DNA, the CDR3 is TGTGCCAGCAGTGTGACTAGCGGGAGCACAGATACGCAGTATTTT.

V and J are TRBV5-5 and TRBJ1-4, with D unclear. This CDR3 region has 15 residues. The V gene's germline CDR1 is SGHKS and CDR2 YYEKEE (reference sequence). Trimming removed 1 base from V and 2 bases from J, with 9 bases in between. The CDR3 region is CASSLFSGTNEKLFF. The CDR3 region has the DNA TGTGCCAGCAGCTTGTTTTCGGGTACTAATGAAAAACTGTTTTTT.

Remarks on this clone: The limits of the CDR3 on the DNA are not certain, so only TCRdb's listed CDR3 is given. The CDR3 reads CASSCRGVAGGNQETQYF. The gene calls are TRBV21-1 and TRBJ2-5; no check of the table's D call, TRBD2, against the DNA was made. TRBV21-1 is labeled a pseudogene. The CDR3 is made up of 18 amino acids, end residues included.

In its sample, this clone was seen a few times. The chain recombines TRBV7-3 with TRBJ2-2; tentatively, D is TRBD2 (5 bases). V lost 2 bases and J lost 2, with 9 bases in between. Germline-derived CDR1 and CDR2 are SGHTA and FQGTGA. CDR3 length: 15 residues. The CDR3 DNA reads as TGTGCCAGCAGCTTAGTGAGCGGTAACACCGGGGAGCTGTTTTTT. It encodes CASSLVSGNTGELFF.

V is TRBV13 and J is TRBJ1-5; D is unresolved. V was clipped by 4 bases and J by 5 bases, with 6 bases between them. The CDR3 has 12 amino acids. Germline-derived CDR1 and CDR2 are PRHDT and FYEKMQ (reference sequence). As DNA, the CDR3 is TGTGCCAGCAGCTCCGAGGATCAGCCCCAGCATTTT. Amino acid sequence: CASSSEDQPQHF.

The chain couples TRBV7-8 to TRBJ2-7; D unresolved. CDR3 length: 14 residues. Trimming took off 5 bases at V and 2 bases at J, with 13 bases between the two ends. Germline V gives CDR1 SGHVS, CDR2 FQNEAQ. The CDR3 is CASSPPRPPYEQYF. The CDR3 bases are TGTGCCAGCAGCCCCCCCAGGCCTCCCTACGAGCAGTACTTC. Full variable domain (remainder filled in from reference TRBV7-8 and TRBJ2-7): GAGVSQSPRYKVAKRGQDVALRCDPISGHVSLFWYQQALGQGPEFLTYFQNEAQLDKSGLPSDRFFAERPEGSVSTLKIQRTQQEDSAVYLCASSPPRPPYEQYFGPGTRLTVT.

The V gene is TRBV5-4, the J gene TRBJ2-2; D might be TRBD1 (7 bases). Germline CDR1 SGHNT, CDR2 YYREEE (reference sequence). The CDR3 contains 16 residues. Trimming removed 4 bases from V and 2 bases from J, with 15 bases in between. The CDR3 region is CASSLRQGGNTGELFF. The CDR3 DNA reads TGTGCCAGCAGCCTCCGACAGGGAGGTAACACCGGGGAGCTGTTTTTT.

This chain connects TRBV7-6 to TRBJ2-7; D not certain. Trimming removed 4 bases at V and 4 bases at J, with 17 bases between. The V gene's germline CDR1 is SGHVS and CDR2 FNYEAQ. This CDR3 region has 15 residues. The CDR3 coding sequence is TGTGCCAGCAGCTCTCCGGGTCCGAGCCTTTACGAGCAGTACTTC. Residues: CASSSPGPSLYEQYF.

This rearrangement joins TRBV6-5 to TRBJ1-1; D is perhaps TRBD1 (5 bases). From germline, CDR1 is MNHEY and CDR2 SVGAGI. The V gene lost 5 bases and the J gene lost 6 bases, with 19 bases spanning the gap. The CDR3 length is 15 residues. The CDR3 sequence is CASSGQGPWFPEAFF. The DNA for the CDR3 is TGTGCCAGCAGTGGCCAGGGCCCATGGTTCCCTGAAGCTTTCTTT.

This clone was seen just once. CDR3 nucleotides: TGTGCCACCAGCTTGCCCCTGAGGTTTAGTCCCTACAATGAGCAGTTCTTC. This codes for CATSLPLRFSPYNEQFF. The rearrangement links TRBV15 to TRBJ2-1; D remains unclear. Germline loops: CDR1 LNHNV, CDR2 YYDKDF (reference sequence). The CDR3 has 17 amino acids. Trimming stripped 5 bases from V and 2 bases from J, with 19 bases between. The variable domain in full, completed from reference TRBV15 and TRBJ2-1, reads DAMVIQNPRYQVTQFGKPVTLSCSQTLNHNVMYWYQQKSSQAPKLLFHYYDKDFNNEADTPDNFQSRRPNTSFCFLDIRSPGLGDTAMYLCATSLPLRFSPYNEQFFGPGTRLTVL.

The CDR3 DNA reads as TGTGCCAGCAGTGCGACAGGGGGAACTGGCGAGCAGTACTTC. Translation gives CASSATGGTGEQYF. The chain carries TRBV6-5 and TRBJ2-7, with 9 bases matching TRBD1. The CDR3 consists of 14 residues. Trimming cost V 5 bases and J 6 bases; bases outside gene matches: 8. From germline, CDR1 is MNHEY and CDR2 SVGAGI.

The chain employs TRBV2 and TRBJ2-2; D perhaps matches TRBD2 (6 bases). This CDR3 has 14 amino acids. Germline V CDR1 and CDR2: SNHLY, FYNNEI. V lost 6 bases to trimming and J lost 6 bases, with 14 bases between them. DNA of the CDR3: TGTGCCAGCAGGCGGCAGGAGGGTCCCGGGGAGCTGTTTTTT. Amino acids: CASRRQEGPGELFF.

The chain has TRBV9 and TRBJ2-5; D not resolved. Germline CDR1 reads SGDLS; CDR2 reads YYNGEE. There are 14 residues in the CDR3. V lost 0 bases and J 3 bases, leaving 9 bases between the germline ends. The DNA for the CDR3 is TGTGCCAGCAGCGTAGGTCCCCAGGAAGAGACCCAGTACTTC. This sequence encodes CASSVGPQEETQYF.

The chain is built from TRBV2 and TRBJ2-7; a weak D match, TRBD2 (5 bases). Trimming left V 4 bases short and J 3 bases short, with 7 bases between. Germline loops: CDR1 SNHLY, CDR2 FYNNEI. This CDR3 has 12 residues. The CDR3 loop is CASSATSYEQYF. The CDR3 bases are TGTGCCAGCAGTGCAACTAGCTACGAGCAGTACTTC.

V is TRBV5-1 and J is TRBJ2-1, with 10 bases fitting TRBD2. Germline V lookup: CDR1 SGHRS, CDR2 YFSETQ. The junction had 3 bases not matched to a gene; V was cut back by 4 bases and J by 2 bases. The CDR3 has 15 amino acids. The CDR3 DNA reads TGCGCCAGCAGCAAACTAGCGGGGACCTACAATGAGCAGTTCTTC. The encoded protein is CASSKLAGTYNEQFF.

This rearrangement joins TRBV7-8 to TRBJ2-1; tentatively, D is TRBD2 (5 bases). Germline assignment: CDR1 SGHVS and CDR2 FQNEAQ. V lost 0 bases to trimming and J lost 9 bases, with 12 bases between them. This CDR3 has 14 amino acids. CDR3 nucleotides: TGTGCCAGCAGCTTAGCGGACGGGGTCAGTGAGCAGTTCTTC. Protein product: CASSLADGVSEQFF.